Here is one T cell receptor beta chain with its context. This clonotype came up a few times. Its binding antigen is unknown. No base quality values were provided; no much bigger clone lies one nucleotide off. Receptor amplification or capture employed RACE. The sequencer was a NextSeq 500. During library preparation, unique molecular identifiers were attached to individual cDNA molecules so that TCRs could be counted quantitatively and reproducibly. Each blood RNA sample was used to sequence both TCR alpha and TCR beta chains. Regarding the original processing steps: The median number of TCRs per sample was approximately 96,000, ranging from about 20,000 to 700,000. The Decombinator software suite was used to annotate the V, J and CDR3 of the TCR reads. Every sample was subsampled to the same number of TCRs (28,000) for the PS versus PT1 abundance plots. TCRs were defined as expanded if absent before sensitization and observed at least eight times at the 2-week time point. The raw public reads went through TCRdb reprocessing: fastp at Q25, MiXCR clone calling, in-frame beta chains kept. Identical CDR3 proteins give one entry, which carries the most common genes and DNA. These V and J calls originate from TCRdb's pipeline instead of the authors' own analysis. For this sample there are 57,000 or so distinct CDR3 sequences; over 9% appear just once. The top ten constitute around 4.1% of the sample.

In the paper's terms, the time point label means: pre-sensitization, week 0. This sample's treatment or condition label indicates: therapeutic diphenylcyclopropenone sensitization with weekly scalp DPC. At every patch-test visit, the blood draw took place before the patch test was put on. Patients were eligible if aged 18 to 70, diagnosed with alopecia and judged suitable for DPC therapy, and pregnant patients were excluded. Unfractionated whole blood was collected in Tempus Blood RNA tubes, and total RNA was extracted from that blood. This sample is drawn from a study of human T cells and chemical hapten exposure (dated by TCRdb to the early 2020s). A note on the overall study: For sensitization, 2% DPC in acetone was applied to an approximately 2 cm by approximately 2 cm area of upper inner arm skin. The mostly female patient cohort included alopecia areata with under or over 50% scalp involvement, alopecia totalis and alopecia universalis. The libraries were sequenced as a pool, and the TCR yield per sample differed mostly because of small variations in library volumes within the pool. Peripheral blood TCR repertoire changes were tracked in vivo in alopecia patients during primary and secondary sensitization to the hapten diphenylcyclopropenone (DPC). Patch testing was done on the upper back using Finn chambers containing 0.01% DPC, and results were scored after 6 days according to International Contact Dermatitis Research Group standards. Weekly therapeutic DPC doses were additionally applied to the scalp of patients throughout the roughly 24-week study period. For TCR sequencing, blood came from 25 to 35 alopecia patients at anywhere from one to four time points (pre-sensitization, 2, 6 and 24 weeks). Blood samples were taken from patients before sensitization (week 0) and at 2, 6 and about 24 weeks after DPC sensitization. The investigation overall reported the following: Repeated subsampling changed both the strength of the expansion versus patch-test correlation and the threshold at which the correlation became significant. All patients had alopecia, a presumed autoimmune disease, so their immune response might differ from that of healthy individuals. Compared with pre-sensitization or healthy control sets, expanded TCRs formed significantly more large CDR3 similarity clusters, which is consistent with antigen-driven responses. A positive correlation was found between the number of PT1 expanded TCRs and patch test score, with significance reached at thresholds 8, 16 and 32 but not 4. DPC sensitization did not change the number of TCRs with a frequency above 1 in 1000, and there was no evidence of changes in global repertoire structure.

Deletion took 2 bases off V and 4 bases off J, with a span of 6 bases between the germline ends. From the germline V gene, CDR1 is SGHTA and CDR2 is FQGNSA. The CDR3, from cysteine to phenylalanine, totals 14 residues. Just CDR3 DNA is preserved here, 42 bases in frame from base 1. The chain employs TRBV7-2 and TRBJ2-6, with the D segment identity uncertain. The origin of this receptor is a woman between 35 and 50 years old with alopecia areata. Some clones in this sample may be carry-over from other donors' samples. This specimen was whole blood, taken in connection with sensitization to the hapten diphenylcyclopropenone (DPC). The DNA sequence is TGTGCCAGCAGCTTACAACCGGGGGCCAACGTCCTGACTTTC. This yields the protein CASSLQPGANVLTF.